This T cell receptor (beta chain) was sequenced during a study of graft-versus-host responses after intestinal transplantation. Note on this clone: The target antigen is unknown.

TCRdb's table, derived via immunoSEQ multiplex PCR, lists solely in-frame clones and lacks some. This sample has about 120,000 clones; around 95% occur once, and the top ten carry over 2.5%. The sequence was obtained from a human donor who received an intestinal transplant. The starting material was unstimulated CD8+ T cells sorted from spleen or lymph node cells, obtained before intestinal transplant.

This CDR3 reads CASSPTGGLNTEAFF. The DNA of the CDR3 is TGTGCCAGCAGCCCTACAGGGGGCTTGAACACTGAAGCTTTCTTT. The chain joins TRBV6-1 to TRBJ1-1; TRBD1 matches at 9 bases. From germline, CDR1 is MNHNS and CDR2 SASEGT. This CDR3 spans 15 amino acids. V trimming: 6 bases; J trimming: 0 bases; junction bases outside the gene matches: 5.